The rows below give T cell receptor beta chains drawn from one sample of a study of breast tumors, draining lymph nodes, adjacent tissues. TCRdb reprocessed the multiplex PCR reads via MiXCR and lists one record per CDR3 protein. The repertoire includes 24,000 or so distinct CDR3 sequences, around 25% of them detected once, and about 14% sits in the top ten. The sample consisted of breast tumor tissue. These TCRs come from a female donor with breast cancer. Some clones in this sample may be carry-over from other donors' samples. The CDR3 runs from the conserved cysteine through the conserved F or W. D genes are given only for firm matches. Clone size is not always given. Where it is, it says once, few, many or a class for expanded clones.

v_gene	j_gene	d_gene	abundance	CDR3nt	CDR3aa
TRBV7-9	TRBJ2-3	.	many	TGTGCCAGCAGCTTTGGGGATACGCAGTATTTT	CASSFGDTQYF
TRBV9	TRBJ2-1	.	.	TGTGCCAGCAGCGTGGACGGCGGCTCCTACAATGAGCGGTTCTTC	CASSVDGGSYNERFF
TRBV2	TRBJ2-1	.	many	TGTGCCAGCAGTGTCGGGCAAAGCTCCTACAATGAGCAGTTCTTC	CASSVGQSSYNEQFF
TRBV3-1	TRBJ1-5	.	many	TGTGCCAGCAGCCAAGTCCCGGAGGATCAGCCCCAGCATTTT	CASSQVPEDQPQHF
TRBV11-3	TRBJ2-3	.	many	TGTGCCAGCAGCACGATGGGCGACACAGATACGCAGTATTTT	CASSTMGDTDTQYF
TRBV28	TRBJ2-7	.	.	TGTGCCAGCAGTTTCCCTGTGTCCCCGAGTGTGGAGGGCGATAACTCCTACGAGCAGTACTTC	CASSFPVSPSVEGDNSYEQYF
TRBV27	TRBJ2-7	TRBD1	many	TGTGCCAGCAGTTTCCCGGGACAGGGCGAGCAGTACTTC	CASSFPGQGEQYF
TRBV6-1	TRBJ1-1	TRBD1	.	TGTGCCAGCAGGGGGACAGGCATGGGTGAAGCTTTCTTT	CASRGTGMGEAFF
TRBV5-1	TRBJ2-1	TRBD2	many	TGCGCCAGCAGCTTGGGACTGCGGACTAGCGAAAACAATGAGCAGTTCTTC	CASSLGLRTSENNEQFF
TRBV25-1	TRBJ2-3	TRBD2	once	TGTGCCAGCAGTAAGCGGGAGACAGATACGCAGTATTTT	CASSKRETDTQYF
TRBV7-2	TRBJ1-3	.	many	TGTGCCAGCAGCTTAGTAGGGGATGGAAACACCATATATTTT	CASSLVGDGNTIYF
TRBV9	TRBJ2-2	TRBD1	many	TGTGCCAGCAGCCCCCAGGGGGCGCGTACCGGGGAGCTGTTTTTT	CASSPQGARTGELFF
TRBV19	TRBJ2-1	.	many	TGTGCCAGTAGTATCTCGCGGCACATCAACAATGAGCAGTTCTTC	CASSISRHINNEQFF
TRBV5-1	TRBJ2-7	.	many	TGCGCCAGCAGCTGGGGGGTGGGGGCGCAACCCTACGAGCAGTACTTC	CASSWGVGAQPYEQYF
TRBV29-1	TRBJ2-2	TRBD1	many	TGCAGCGTTTCAAGACAGGGTATGACCGGGGAGCTGTTTTTT	CSVSRQGMTGELFF
TRBV7-3	TRBJ2-1	TRBD2	many	TGTGCCAGCAGCTTGGCGGGGGGATCTACAACTGAGCAGTTCTTC	CASSLAGGSTTEQFF
TRBV5-1	TRBJ1-4	TRBD1	many	TGCGCCAGCAGTCCGGGACAGGGAGCTAATGAAAAACTGTTTTTT	CASSPGQGANEKLFF
TRBV7-2	TRBJ2-7	.	many	TGTGCCAGCAGCGCGGACCTGGGGGGCGAGCAGTACTTC	CASSADLGGEQYF
TRBV24-1	TRBJ2-1	.	many	TGTGCCACCGGTGATTCCCGGTACTATGAGCAGTTCTTC	CATGDSRYYEQFF
TRBV15	TRBJ2-2	.	many	TGTGCCACCAGCGCGGACAGAAACACCGGGGAGCTGTTTTTT	CATSADRNTGELFF
TRBV2	TRBJ2-1	.	.	TGTGCCAGCAGTGAGTCTTCGTTACGCTCCTACAATGAGCAGTTCTTC	CASSESSLRSYNEQFF
TRBV27	TRBJ2-1	TRBD2	many	TGTGCCAGCAGTTTAATGACTAGCGGGTCCAATGAGCAGTTCTTC	CASSLMTSGSNEQFF
TRBV9	TRBJ2-1	TRBD2	many	TGTGCCAGCAGCGTGGAAGCGGGAGGGCCTATTGAGCAGTTCTTC	CASSVEAGGPIEQFF
TRBV30	TRBJ1-4	.	many	TGTGCCTGGAGAAGTCGGTCCAATAATGAAAAACTGTTTTTT	CAWRSRSNNEKLFF
TRBV14	TRBJ2-7	.	many	TGTGCCAGCAGCCAACCATCCGGGACACCACCCTACGAGCAGTACTTC	CASSQPSGTPPYEQYF
TRBV7-9	TRBJ2-7	TRBD2	once	TGTGCCAGCAGCCAGACTAGCAGACTGGGGGAGCTGTACTTC	CASSQTSRLGELYF
TRBV19	TRBJ2-3	.	many	TGTGCCAGTAGTATGGGGCGGGGTGCAGATACGCAGTATTTT	CASSMGRGADTQYF
TRBV7-9	TRBJ1-6	TRBD1	many	TGTGCCAGCAGCTTAGCACAGGGGACCCTCCACTTT	CASSLAQGTLHF
TRBV2	TRBJ2-7	.	.	TGTGCCAGCAGTGAACTTAGCGGACACTCCTATGAGCGGTACTTC	CASSELSGHSYERYF
TRBV5-1	TRBJ2-5	TRBD1	many	TGCGCCAGCAGCCCGACCGCCAGGGGGGAGACCCAGTACTTC	CASSPTARGETQYF
TRBV7-8	TRBJ2-1	.	many	TGTGCCAGCAGCGCAGGACGGGGACTTGGCAATGAGCAGTTCTTC	CASSAGRGLGNEQFF
TRBV13	TRBJ1-6	.	.	TGTGCCTGCAGCTCGGCCCTAGAATACTCACCCCTCCACTTT	CACSSALEYSPLHF
TRBV6-5	TRBJ1-6	.	many	TGTGCCAGCAGGAAAATTTTAGTGAAGAATAATTCACCCCTCCACTTT	CASRKILVKNNSPLHF
TRBV6-5	TRBJ2-7	.	many	TGTGCCAGCAGTTACGCACAGGGTCGGTACGAGCAGTACTTC	CASSYAQGRYEQYF
TRBV7-9	TRBJ2-7	.	many	TGTGCCAGCAGCATCCCATCTAGTTACGAGCAGTACTTC	CASSIPSSYEQYF
TRBV19	TRBJ2-5	.	many	TGTGCCAGTAGAGGGTGGGAGACCCAGTACTTC	CASRGWETQYF
TRBV5-6	TRBJ1-1	.	once	TGTGCCAGCAGCTTTCGGCGAATGCGGACTGAAGCTTTCTTT	CASSFRRMRTEAFF
TRBV20-1	TRBJ2-1	.	medium-sized	TGCAGTGCCCCCAGAGAGCCTTGGCCGAACAATGAGCAGTTCTTC	CSAPREPWPNNEQFF
TRBV20-1	TRBJ1-6	TRBD1	many	TGCAGTGCTAGTACGGCAGGGGGACATAGGGATTCACCCCTCCACTTT	CSASTAGGHRDSPLHF
TRBV18	TRBJ1-4	.	few	TGTGCCAGCTCACCAACTCCCGCAGGAGTGGTAGAAAAACTGTTTTTT	CASSPTPAGVVEKLFF
TRBV20-1	TRBJ1-3	.	.	TGCAGTGCTAGAGATCTCCCCTCCCCCCGAATCTCGGCCACCACATATTTT	CSARDLPSPRISATTYF
TRBV5-1	TRBJ1-2	.	.	TGCGCCAGCAGCTCCACTGACAATAACTATGGCTACACCTTC	CASSSTDNNYGYTF
TRBV28	TRBJ2-4	.	.	TGTGCCAGCAGTTTAAGGGCGGCCAAAAACATTCAGTACTTC	CASSLRAAKNIQYF
TRBV6-4	TRBJ1-6	.	many	TGTGCCAGCAGTGATGGGCAGGACTCCTATAATTCACCCCTCCACTTT	CASSDGQDSYNSPLHF
TRBV9	TRBJ2-7	TRBD2	.	TGTGCCAGCAGCGTAGCCTATCGGGGGGGTGAGCAGTACTTC	CASSVAYRGGEQYF
TRBV11-1	TRBJ2-1	TRBD2	many	TGTGCCAGCAGCCGAACTAGCGGGAAGTACAATGAGCAGTTCTTC	CASSRTSGKYNEQFF
TRBV7-9	TRBJ2-1	.	many	TGTGCCAGCAGCTCAACGGATGGACGGCATGAGCAGTTCTTC	CASSSTDGRHEQFF
TRBV20-1	TRBJ1-1	.	.	TGCAGTGCTAGTCCTCCCCTACAGGGAATAGCAGCTTTCTTT	CSASPPLQGIAAFF